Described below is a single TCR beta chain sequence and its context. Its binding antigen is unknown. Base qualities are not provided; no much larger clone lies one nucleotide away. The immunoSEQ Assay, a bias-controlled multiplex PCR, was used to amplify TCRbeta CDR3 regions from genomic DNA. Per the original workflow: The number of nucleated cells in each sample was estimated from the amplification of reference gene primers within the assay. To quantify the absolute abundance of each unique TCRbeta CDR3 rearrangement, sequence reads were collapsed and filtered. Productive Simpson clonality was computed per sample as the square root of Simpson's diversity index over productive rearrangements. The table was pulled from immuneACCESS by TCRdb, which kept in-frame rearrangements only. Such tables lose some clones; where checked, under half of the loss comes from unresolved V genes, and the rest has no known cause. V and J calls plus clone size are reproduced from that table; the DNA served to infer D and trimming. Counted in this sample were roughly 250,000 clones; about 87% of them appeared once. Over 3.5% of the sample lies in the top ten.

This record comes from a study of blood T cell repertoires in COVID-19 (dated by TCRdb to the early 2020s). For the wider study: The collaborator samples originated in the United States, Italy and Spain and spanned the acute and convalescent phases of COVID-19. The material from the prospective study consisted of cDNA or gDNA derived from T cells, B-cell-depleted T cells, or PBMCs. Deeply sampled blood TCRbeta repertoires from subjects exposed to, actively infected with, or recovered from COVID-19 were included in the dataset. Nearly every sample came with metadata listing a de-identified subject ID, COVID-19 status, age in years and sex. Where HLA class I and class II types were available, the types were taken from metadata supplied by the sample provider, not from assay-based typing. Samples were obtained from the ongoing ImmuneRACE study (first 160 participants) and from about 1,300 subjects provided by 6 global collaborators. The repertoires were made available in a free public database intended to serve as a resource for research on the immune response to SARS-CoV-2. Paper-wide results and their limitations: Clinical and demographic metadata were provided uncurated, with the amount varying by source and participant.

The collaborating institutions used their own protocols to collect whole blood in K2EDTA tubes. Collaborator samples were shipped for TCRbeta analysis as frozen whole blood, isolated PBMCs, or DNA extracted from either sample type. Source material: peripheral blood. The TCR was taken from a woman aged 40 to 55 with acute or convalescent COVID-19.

The CDR3 region has the sequence CASSQAGLNQPQHF. The DNA sequence is given as TGTGCCAGCAGCCAAGCAGGGCTCAATCAGCCCCAGCATTTT. This chain is built from TRBV3-1 (or the pseudogene TRBV3-2) and TRBJ1-5, and TRBD1 may be the D gene, going by 5 matching bases. The germline V gene (reference sequence) supplies CDR1 LGHDT and CDR2 YNNKEL. V loses 1 base, J loses 3 bases, and the germline ends lie 7 bases apart. There are 14 amino acids in the CDR3, from cysteine to phenylalanine inclusive. CDR3 DNA is the only sequence kept; it has 42 bases, read in frame from the first base.